This T cell receptor beta chain was sequenced during a study of T-cell memory formation after mild COVID-19. TCRdb used MiXCR to reprocess the 5' RACE reads, holding one entry per CDR3 protein. The sample lists 400,000 to 500,000 distinct CDR3 sequences, more than 15% occurring once. Germline trimming cut 6 bases from V and 4 bases from J; bases unmatched to any gene: 9. The CDR3 covers 17 residues. The V gene's germline CDR1 is MNHNY and CDR2 SVGAGI (reference sequence). Regarding the study as a whole: Among contracting clones, CD4+ were mainly CM/EM and CD8+ enriched in EMRA. The appearance of some responding clones in pre-infection memory suggested that cross-reactive memory joined. Among clones contracting day 15 to 85, CD4/CD8 was balanced, whereas later expanders leaned CD4+.

This clonotype has just a few counts. Its antigen is unknown. Sequenced material: PBMCs or a T cell subset sorted from them (not recorded which). This clonotype originated in a man aged 18 to 35 who had mild COVID-19 (a few samples of this study predate the infection). Cell type and time point are not known. This chain connects TRBV6-6 to TRBJ2-6; 10 nucleotides agree with TRBD1. The CDR3, as DNA: TGTGCCAGCAGCCCCGGGACAGGGGATCCCGGGGCCAACGTCCTGACTTTC. Amino acid sequence: CASSPGTGDPGANVLTF.